This note documents a single T cell receptor (beta chain) sequence. As yet, its antigen is unknown. The sample originates from a study of T cell responses to AZD1222 COVID-19 vaccine. Study-level background: Second-dose intervals near 4 or 12 weeks were combined.

Germline CDR1 is KGHDR and CDR2 is SFDVKD. V was trimmed by 1 base and J by 9 bases, leaving 9 bases between them. The CDR3 consists of 13 residues. Study-wide results and caveats: It was only after the peak T cell response that any repertoires were sampled.

Data came from immunoSEQ multiplex PCR; TCRdb stores just in-frame clones and leaves some out. The table records some 200,000 clones, 85% to 95% of them present only once. Sequencing was performed on peripheral blood, taken on day 0 of AZD1222 vaccination. The chain uses TRBV24-1 and TRBJ2-1; either TRBD1 or TRBD2 may fit D (6 bases each). The sequence was collected from an adult in good health. This CDR3 is CATSDLGGREQFF. As DNA, the CDR3 is TGTGCCACCAGTGATTTAGGGGGGCGTGAGCAGTTCTTC.